The 32 T cell receptor beta chains below all came from one sample that was sequenced in a study of blood T cell repertoires in COVID-19. The protocol was immunoSEQ multiplex PCR, while the TCRdb copy is restricted to in-frame clones and leaves out a portion. The table includes hundreds of thousands of clones, 85% detected once. Sequencing used peripheral blood. The receptors were gathered from a human donor in a cohort sampled during active COVID-19.

The V call is TRBV28, the J call TRBJ1-6; a possible D gene is TRBD1 (5 bases). This CDR3 region has 16 residues. The V end lost 2 bases, the J end lost 9 bases, and 17 bases lay between the germline ends. The germline gives CDR1 MDHEN, CDR2 SYDVKM. Here the CDR3 reads CASSLVGRGRSSPLHF. For the CDR3, the DNA is TGTGCCAGCAGTTTAGTTGGACGGGGGAGGAGTTCACCCCTCCACTTT.

The chain recombines TRBV28 with TRBJ1-1; D not resolved. This CDR3 region has 14 residues. Germline V lookup: CDR1 MDHEN, CDR2 SYDVKM. Trimming took off 2 bases at V and 1 base at J, with 8 bases between the two ends. Here the CDR3 reads CASSLVNRNTEAFF. In DNA form, the CDR3 reads TGTGCCAGCAGTTTAGTAAACAGGAACACTGAAGCTTTCTTT.

Concerning this clone: Other DNA sequences in this specimen translate into the identical CDR3. The J gene is TRBJ1-2, the V gene TRBV5-1; D is unresolved. Germline V gene data show CDR1 as SGHRS and CDR2 as YFSETQ. V gave up 1 base and J gave up 3 bases, with 4 bases separating them. The CDR3 totals 12 residues. The CDR3: CASSLTDYGYTF. The CDR3 DNA follows: TGCGCCAGCAGCTTGACGGACTATGGCTACACCTTC.

J is TRBJ2-7 and V is TRBV29-1; 14 bases map to TRBD2. CDR3 size: 15 residues. V trimming: 5 bases; J trimming: 3 bases; junction bases outside the gene matches: 6. The germline V gene has CDR1 SQVTM and CDR2 ANQGSEA. The CDR3 is CSVPGTSGSFYEQYF. For the CDR3, the DNA is TGCAGCGTTCCCGGGACTAGCGGGAGTTTCTACGAGCAGTACTTC.

The chain uses TRBV5-1 and TRBJ1-3; perhaps TRBD1 as D (5 bases). V was shortened by 4 bases and J by 5 bases, with 10 bases between the two germline ends. The CDR3 sequence is 13 residues long. In germline, CDR1 is SGHRS, CDR2 YFSETQ. For the CDR3, the DNA is TGCGCCAGCAGCCCTGACAGCCGAAACACCATATATTTT. Its translation is CASSPDSRNTIYF.

The genes are TRBV27 and TRBJ2-1, with 8 bases that match TRBD1. CDR1 is MNHEY and CDR2 is SMNVEV in the germline V gene (reference sequence). The CDR3 consists of 13 residues. V shed 7 bases, J shed 4 bases, and the junction held 3 bases outside the gene matches. CDR3: CASKDRGYNEQFF. The CDR3 bases are TGTGCCAGCAAAGACAGGGGTTACAATGAGCAGTTCTTC.

The J gene is TRBJ2-3, the V gene TRBV9; TRBD2 might be the D (6 bases). This CDR3 region has 17 residues. Trimming stripped 0 bases from V and 1 base from J, with 15 bases between. CDR1 is SGDLS, CDR2 YYNGEE, per germline. Here the CDR3 reads CASSVAGGNVGTDTQYF. The DNA for the CDR3 is TGTGCCAGCAGCGTAGCTGGCGGGAACGTCGGCACAGATACGCAGTATTTT.

This clone was found a few times. This sequence joins TRBV7-9 and TRBJ2-5; the match to TRBD1 covers 11 bases. The CDR3 length is 15 residues. The V gene end was trimmed by 6 bases and the J gene end by 5 bases; junction bases not matched to a gene: 8. The germline V gene has CDR1 SEHNR and CDR2 FQNEAQ (reference sequence). CDR3 sequence (DNA): TGTGCCAGCAGGTTCGGGACAGGGGGATCGGAGACCCAGTACTTC. Its translation: CASRFGTGGSETQYF.

The V and J genes are TRBV6-1 and TRBJ2-1, with TRBD2 matching 11 bases. Germline CDR1 and CDR2: MNHNS and SASEGT. V trimming: 3 bases; J trimming: 5 bases; junction bases outside the gene matches: 6. The length of the CDR3 is 16 residues. The CDR3 DNA is TGTGCCAGCAGTGATTTCGAGGGACTAGCGGACAATGAGCAGTTCTTC. Translated: CASSDFEGLADNEQFF.

In this sample, this clone turned up once. CDR3: CASSQRPTGELFF. The CDR3 nucleotides read TGTGCCAGCAGCCAGAGGCCCACCGGGGAGCTGTTTTTT. V and J are TRBV3-1 (or the pseudogene TRBV3-2) and TRBJ2-2, with D hard to call. The CDR3 is 13 amino acids. Germline V gene lookup returns CDR1 LGHDT and CDR2 YNNKEL (reference sequence). V lost 3 bases and J 4 bases, leaving 6 bases between the germline ends.

The J gene is TRBJ2-7, the V gene TRBV29-1; D not resolved. Germline V gives CDR1 SQVTM, CDR2 ANQGSEA. The CDR3 is 15 residues long. V shed 5 bases and J shed 3 bases, with 20 bases lying between them. The CDR3 DNA sequence: TGCAGCGTTTTAGGAGACTCTCCCACGGACTACGAGCAGTACTTC. Translation gives CSVLGDSPTDYEQYF.

The chain recombines TRBV5-1 with TRBJ2-1; 10 nucleotides align to TRBD2. The CDR3 is 16 amino acids. CDR1 SGHRS and CDR2 YFSETQ come from the germline V gene. The V and J ends lost 4 bases and 5 bases, in that order; junction bases with no gene match: 9. The CDR3: CASSQLAGGVNNEQFF. The DNA for the CDR3 is TGCGCCAGCAGCCAATTAGCGGGAGGAGTAAACAATGAGCAGTTCTTC.

The rearrangement joins TRBV7-9 to TRBJ2-5; 10 bases are shared with TRBD2. From germline, CDR1 is SEHNR and CDR2 FQNEAQ (reference sequence). V was pared by 6 bases and J by 3 bases, with 4 bases of the junction left unmatched. This CDR3 region has 14 residues. The CDR3 sequence: CASRSGTSEETQYF. CDR3 DNA: TGTGCCAGCAGGTCCGGGACTAGCGAAGAGACCCAGTACTTC.

This chain connects TRBV7-2 to TRBJ2-1; 9 nucleotides align to TRBD2. With 2 bases clipped from V and 6 bases from J, the junction kept 2 bases outside the gene matches. The CDR3 is made up of 14 amino acids. CDR1 and CDR2 from the germline V gene are SGHTA and FQGNSA. The CDR3 DNA is TGTGCCAGCAGCTTAACAGCGGGAGGCAATGAGCAGTTCTTC. Translated, it gives CASSLTAGGNEQFF. Full variable domain (missing parts from reference TRBV7-2 and TRBJ2-1): GAGVSQSPSNKVTEKGKDVELRCDPISGHTALYWYRQSLGQGLEFLIYFQGNSAPDKSGLPSDRFSAERTGGSVSTLTIQRTQQEDSAVYLCASSLTAGGNEQFFGPGTRLTVL.

With respect to this clone: Within the sample, other DNA sequences also encode this same CDR3. The V gene is TRBV12-5, the J gene TRBJ1-3; D remains ambiguous. From germline, CDR1 is LGHNT and CDR2 FRNRAP. The CDR3 runs 13 residues. V dropped 5 bases and J dropped 0 bases, with 5 bases sitting between them. CDR3 nucleotide sequence: TGTGCTAGTGGTCTAAGCTCTGGAAACACCATATATTTT. Its translation: CASGLSSGNTIYF.

The chain joins TRBV5-8 to TRBJ2-7; D perhaps matches TRBD2 (6 bases). V lost 2 bases and J lost 2, with 11 bases in between. The CDR3 contains 14 residues. CDR1 is SGHTS, CDR2 YDEGEE, per germline. CDR3 in amino acids: CASSLVAETYEQYF. DNA of the CDR3: TGTGCCAGCAGCTTAGTAGCGGAAACCTACGAGCAGTACTTC.

A few counts support this clone. The chain recombines TRBV2 with TRBJ1-1, with D tentatively TRBD1 (6 bases). Germline lookup yields CDR1 SNHLY and CDR2 FYNNEI. This CDR3 is built from 13 residues. Trimming removed 6 bases from V and 3 bases from J, with 11 bases in between. The CDR3 region is CASRQGKDTEAFF. The CDR3 DNA reads as TGTGCCAGCAGGCAGGGGAAGGACACTGAAGCTTTCTTT.

The CDR3 is CASSLVGTGVSEQYF. DNA of the CDR3: TGTGCCAGCAGCTTAGTCGGGACAGGGGTCTCCGAGCAGTACTTC. The V call is TRBV7-6, the J call TRBJ2-7, with 10 bases aligning to TRBD1. The CDR3 sequence is 15 residues long. Germline CDR1 reads SGHVS; CDR2 reads FNYEAQ. With 1 base clipped from V and 6 bases from J, the junction kept 6 bases outside the gene matches.

CDR3 in amino acids: CASRQGQGGWTEAFF. CDR3 bases: TGTGCCAGCAGACAAGGACAGGGAGGATGGACTGAAGCTTTCTTT. The chain links TRBV6-6 to TRBJ1-1, with 8 bases fitting TRBD1. The CDR3 has 15 residues. The junction had 11 bases not matched to a gene; V was cut back by 6 bases and J by 5 bases. Germline CDR1 and CDR2: MNHNY and SVGAGI (reference sequence).

The rearrangement joins TRBV19 to TRBJ2-1; D gene uncertain. V lost 7 bases and J 6 bases, leaving 7 bases between the germline ends. CDR1 LNHDA and CDR2 SQIVND come from the germline V gene (reference sequence). The CDR3 covers 11 residues. In DNA form, the CDR3 reads TGTGCCAGTACCCAATTCAATGAGCAGTTCTTC. This encodes CASTQFNEQFF.

The chain has TRBV18 and TRBJ2-3; tentative D call: TRBD1 (6 bases). Germline V gives CDR1 KGHSH, CDR2 LQKENI. V shed 5 bases and J shed 2 bases, with 14 bases lying between them. The CDR3 covers 15 residues. CDR3 loop: CASSGGSGHTDTQYF. The DNA of the CDR3 is TGTGCCAGCTCAGGAGGTTCGGGACACACAGATACGCAGTATTTT. The variable domain in full, with the rest retrieved from reference TRBV18 and TRBJ2-3, is NAGVMQNPRHLVRRRGQEARLRCSPMKGHSHVYWYRQLPEEGLKFMVYLQKENIIDESGMPKERFSAEFPKEGPSILRIQQVVRGDSAAYFCASSGGSGHTDTQYFGPGTRLTVL.

V usage is TRBV6-5 and J usage is TRBJ2-5; D might be TRBD1 (6 bases). The CDR3 is 14 residues long. From germline, CDR1 is MNHEY and CDR2 SVGAGI. V was shortened by 5 bases and J by 5 bases, with 15 bases between the two germline ends. The CDR3 DNA sequence: TGTGCCAGCAGTCCGGTCCCCCAGGGGGAGACCCAGTACTTC. Its translation: CASSPVPQGETQYF.

The CDR3 loop reads CASSVGTSNEKLFF. The CDR3 DNA reads as TGTGCCAGTAGTGTGGGGACATCAAATGAAAAACTGTTTTTT. J is TRBJ1-4 and V is TRBV19; maybe TRBD1 (6 bases). The germline V and J ends were trimmed by 5 bases and 5 bases, with 12 bases remaining between them. The CDR3 loop spans 14 amino acids. Germline CDR1 is LNHDA and CDR2 is SQIVND (reference sequence).

The rearrangement uses TRBV6-1 and TRBJ2-5; 11 bases map to TRBD2. The J segment lost 8 bases and the V segment lost 3 bases, leaving 11 bases of the junction unmatched. CDR1 and CDR2 (germline): MNHNS, SASEGT. This CDR3 spans 16 amino acids. DNA for the CDR3: TGTGCCAGCAGTGATTTTAGCGGGAGGGCGATTTCAACCCAGTACTTC. This sequence encodes CASSDFSGRAISTQYF.

The chain recombines TRBV7-9 with TRBJ1-5; 7 nucleotides align to TRBD1. Germline V gene lookup returns CDR1 SEHNR and CDR2 FQNEAQ (reference sequence). CDR3 length equals 16 residues. The V segment lost 5 bases and the J segment 7 bases; nucleotides outside the gene matches: 14. CDR3 nucleotide sequence: TGTGCCAGCAGCCTATCACGACAGGGTAGCTTGCAGCCCCAGCATTTT. Its protein product is CASSLSRQGSLQPQHF.

This clone is a singleton in its sample. The chain recombines TRBV9 with TRBJ1-6; D is unclear. CDR1 and CDR2 (germline): SGDLS, YYNGEE. This CDR3 contains 15 residues. The V end lost 2 bases, the J end lost 7 bases, and 13 bases lay between the germline ends. The CDR3 DNA sequence: TGTGCCAGCAGCGTGGCCTCTGCGGGGAATTCACCCCTCCACTTT. This encodes CASSVASAGNSPLHF. Full variable domain (outside the CDR3, taken from reference TRBV9 and TRBJ1-6): DSGVTQTPKHLITATGQRVTLRCSPRSGDLSVYWYQQSLDQGLQFLIQYYNGEERAKGNILERFSAQQFPDLHSELNLSSLELGDSALYFCASSVASAGNSPLHFGNGTRLTVT.

This chain links TRBV11-3 with TRBJ2-1, with D tentatively TRBD2 (6 bases). The CDR3 runs 13 residues. The germline V and J ends were trimmed by 0 bases and 9 bases, with 9 bases remaining between them. Germline V gives CDR1 SGHNT, CDR2 YENEEA. This CDR3 is CASSLEYGGEQFF. CDR3 nucleotides: TGTGCCAGCAGCTTAGAGTACGGGGGTGAGCAGTTCTTC.

The chain uses TRBV18 and TRBJ2-3; tentative D call: TRBD2 (5 bases). Germline values: CDR1 KGHSH, CDR2 LQKENI. V was shortened by 4 bases and J by 2 bases, with 10 bases between the two germline ends. This CDR3 contains 14 residues. The CDR3 nucleotides are TGTGCCAGCTCACGTCTGGAGGACACAGATACGCAGTATTTT. The encoded protein is CASSRLEDTDTQYF.

V usage is TRBV3-1 (or the pseudogene TRBV3-2) and J usage is TRBJ1-1; 11 bases align to TRBD1. The CDR3 runs to 11 residues. Germline V lookup: CDR1 LGHDT, CDR2 YNNKEL (reference sequence). Unmatched junction bases numbered 3, after V lost 10 bases and J lost 8 bases. CDR3 DNA sequence: TGTGCCATAGGACAGGGGGCCGAAGCTTTCTTT. Translated: CAIGQGAEAFF.

This rearrangement joins TRBV10-2 to TRBJ1-5; weak D call: TRBD1 (6 bases). The CDR3 runs to 16 residues. V lost 1 base to trimming and J lost 12 bases, with 22 bases between them. Germline V gene lookup returns CDR1 WSHSY and CDR2 SAAADI. CDR3 in amino acids: CASSEWGGHRAGLQHF. CDR3 sequence (DNA): TGCGCCAGCAGTGAGTGGGGGGGGCACCGAGCCGGGCTCCAGCATTTT.

The gene calls are TRBV11-2 and TRBJ2-7; 7 nucleotides line up with TRBD1. The CDR3 extends over 14 amino acids. With 3 bases clipped from V and 6 bases from J, the junction kept 8 bases outside the gene matches. Looked up from germline, CDR1 is SGHAT and CDR2 is FQNNGV. The CDR3 DNA follows: TGTGCCAGCAGCTTGGAACAGGGGTCCGTCGAGCAGTACTTC. Translation: CASSLEQGSVEQYF.

The rearrangement links TRBV6-6 to TRBJ2-3; D may be TRBD2 (5 bases). V lost 10 bases, J lost 1 base, and 9 bases lay in between. Germline CDR1 MNHNY, CDR2 SVGAGI (reference sequence). The CDR3 is made up of 12 amino acids. The CDR3 reads CATAGGTDTQYF. The CDR3 coding sequence is TGTGCCACCGCCGGGGGCACAGATACGCAGTATTTT.